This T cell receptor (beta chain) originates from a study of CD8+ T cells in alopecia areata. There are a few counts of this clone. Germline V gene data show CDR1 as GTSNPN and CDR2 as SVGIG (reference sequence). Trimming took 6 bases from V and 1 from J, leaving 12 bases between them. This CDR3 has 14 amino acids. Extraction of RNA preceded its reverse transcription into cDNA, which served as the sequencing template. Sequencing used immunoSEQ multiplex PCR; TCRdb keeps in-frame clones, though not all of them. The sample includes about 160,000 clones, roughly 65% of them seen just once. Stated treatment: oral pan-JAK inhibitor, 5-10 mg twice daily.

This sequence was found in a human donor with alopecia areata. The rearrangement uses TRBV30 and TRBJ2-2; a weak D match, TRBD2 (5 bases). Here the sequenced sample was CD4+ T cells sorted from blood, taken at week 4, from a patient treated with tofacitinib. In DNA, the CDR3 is TGTGCCTGCTCTCACGGGAAGAACACCGGGGAGCTGTTTTTT. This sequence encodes CACSHGKNTGELFF.